This T cell receptor beta chain was documented in a study of glioma-infiltrating T cells after dendritic cell vaccination. On the study more broadly: Autologous tumor lysate was loaded overnight onto monocyte-derived dendritic cells grown about seven days with IL-4 and GM-CSF. Study-wide results and caveats: Longer survival after dendritic cell vaccination followed higher pretreatment TIL content.

Libraries were prepared by immunoSEQ multiplex PCR; TCRdb keeps only in-frame clonotypes and omits some of them. The sample has about 99,000 clones; 80% to 90% are singletons. PBMC were collected before vaccination, two weeks after the third vaccination, and at progression. The junction had 8 bases not matched to a gene; V was cut back by 4 bases and J by 1 base. Germline V gene sequence: CDR1 SQVTM, CDR2 ANQGSEA. The CDR3 length is 15 residues. Regarding this clone: Its specificity is unknown.

The J gene is TRBJ2-5, the V gene TRBV29-1; TRBD2 matches at 8 bases. This specimen consisted of blood, obtained before dendritic cell vaccination. The clonotype originates from a human donor with glioblastoma. CDR3: CSVVLRRGVQETQYF. The CDR3 DNA follows: TGCAGCGTTGTTTTGCGGCGGGGGGTCCAAGAGACCCAGTACTTC.